A selection of T cell receptor beta chains follows, all from one sample in a study of radiotherapy plus CTLA-4 blockade in lung cancer. The protocol was immunoSEQ multiplex PCR, while the TCRdb copy is restricted to in-frame clones and leaves out a portion. The sample lists about 28,000 clones; roughly three quarters were seen once. Sequences were derived from peripheral blood, sampled from a patient treated with radiotherapy plus ipilimumab. The receptors were sampled from a human donor with non-small cell lung cancer that progressed on radiotherapy plus ipilimumab. Each CDR3 is given with its conserved first and last residue. The D gene is left open where the match is weak. A clone size is listed for some rows: how often the clone was seen (once, few, many), or a class if it is expanded.

J	D	V	size	DNA	CDR3
TRBJ2-2	TRBD1	TRBV2	NA	TGTGCCAGCAGCTTAGACAGGGCGGACACCGGGGAGCTGTTTTTT	CASSLDRADTGELFF
TRBJ1-4	NA	TRBV2	NA	TGTGCCTCCGGGGAGGGGATACGGGAAAAACTGTTTTTT	CASGEGIREKLFF
TRBJ1-1	NA	TRBV4-3	NA	TGCGCCAGCAGCCGATCCAGGGTGTCTCGTGAAGCTTTCTTT	CASSRSRVSREAFF
TRBJ2-1	TRBD1	TRBV6-6	NA	TGTGCCAGCACCGGGACAGACTACTACAATGAGCAGTTCTTC	CASTGTDYYNEQFF
TRBJ2-3	TRBD2	TRBV28	NA	TGTGCCAGCAGTGTGGGGGGGGGAAGCACAGATACGCAGTATTTT	CASSVGGGSTDTQYF
TRBJ2-5	NA	TRBV7-2	once	TGTGCCAGCAGCCGGACGACAGGCTGGGGGGAGACCCAGTACTTC	CASSRTTGWGETQYF
TRBJ2-7	NA	TRBV5-1	NA	TGCGCCAGCAGCTTTCTCCAGGATAACTCCTACGAGCAGTACTTC	CASSFLQDNSYEQYF
TRBJ2-7	NA	TRBV19	NA	TGTGCCAGTTCAGGGGCAAACTCCTACGAGCAGTACTTC	CASSGANSYEQYF
TRBJ1-1	TRBD1	TRBV19	NA	TGTGCCAGTAGTCTCCAGGGGGCGGGTACTGAAGCTTTCTTT	CASSLQGAGTEAFF
TRBJ2-5	TRBD2	TRBV6-5	NA	TGTGCCAGCAGTTACTCGAACCTGGGAGGGGAGACCCAGTACTTC	CASSYSNLGGETQYF
TRBJ2-3	NA	TRBV5-6	NA	TGTGCCAGCAGCTTGGCGGAGGGGGTCACAGATACGCAGTATTTT	CASSLAEGVTDTQYF
TRBJ1-5	NA	TRBV10-3	NA	TGTGCCACCAAGGACCTTAATAGCAATCAGCCCCAGCATTTT	CATKDLNSNQPQHF
TRBJ1-2	NA	TRBV28	NA	TGTGCCAGCAGTTCCCACCGGAGGGGCGCGGGGGGCTACACCTTC	CASSSHRRGAGGYTF
TRBJ1-6	NA	TRBV30	NA	TGTGCCTGGAGTGTCCAGAATAATTCACCCCTCCACTTT	CAWSVQNNSPLHF
TRBJ1-2	NA	TRBV9	NA	TGTGCCAGCGGGGGTACTTATGGCTACACCTTC	CASGGTYGYTF
TRBJ2-2	NA	TRBV9	NA	TGTGCCAGCAGCGGGGACCATGAGCTGTTTTTT	CASSGDHELFF
TRBJ1-3	NA	TRBV29-1	NA	TGCAGCGTTGTAGGGGATCGCTCTGGAAACACCATATATTTT	CSVVGDRSGNTIYF
TRBJ2-2	TRBD1	TRBV11-3	NA	TGTGCCAGCAGCTTATCCGGGACAGGGGGTTTTGGGGAGCTGTTTTTT	CASSLSGTGGFGELFF
TRBJ1-1	NA	TRBV7-8	NA	TGTGCCAGCAGCACCACACCGAACACTGAAGCTTTCTTT	CASSTTPNTEAFF
TRBJ2-3	NA	TRBV5-5	NA	TGTGCCAGTTCCTATCCAGATACGCAGTATTTT	CASSYPDTQYF
TRBJ2-3	NA	TRBV11-1	NA	TGTGCCAGCAGCTTAGAGAGGGGGTTGATCATCGATACGCAGTATTTT	CASSLERGLIIDTQYF
TRBJ1-5	NA	TRBV28	NA	TGTGCCAGCACTTTAGGGGTTCAGGGACGCCAGCCCCAGCATTTT	CASTLGVQGRQPQHF
TRBJ1-1	TRBD1	TRBV11-1	few	TGTGCCAGCAGCTACGGGACAGGGGGCACTGAAGCTTTCTTT	CASSYGTGGTEAFF
TRBJ1-5	NA	TRBV5-1	NA	TGCGCCAGCAGCTTGGAGGGGAGCGGTGGCAATCAGCCCCAGCATTTT	CASSLEGSGGNQPQHF
TRBJ1-2	NA	TRBV21-1	few	TGTGCCAGCAGCAAAGAGGACCAAATTAACTATGGCTACACCTTC	CASSKEDQINYGYTF
TRBJ1-4	TRBD1	TRBV9	NA	TGTGCCAGCAGCGCTGGAGGCAGGGGGCGGAATGAAAAACTGTTTTTT	CASSAGGRGRNEKLFF
TRBJ1-1	NA	TRBV7-6	NA	TGTGCCAGCAGCTTAGTGGGGGTGACAGAGAACACTGAAGCTTTCTTT	CASSLVGVTENTEAFF
TRBJ1-2	NA	TRBV7-2	NA	TGTGCCAGCAGCCCCGGGGGGAACGGCTACACCTTC	CASSPGGNGYTF
TRBJ1-6	NA	TRBV6-5	NA	TGTGCCAGCAGTGAATTAAACCCCAATTCACCCCTCCACTTT	CASSELNPNSPLHF
TRBJ2-3	NA	TRBV9	few	TGTGCCAGCAGCCTGGGAGAAACCACAGATACGCAGTATTTT	CASSLGETTDTQYF
TRBJ1-1	NA	TRBV12-5	NA	TGTGCTAGTGGTCCTGGAGCTTTTGGGGGTGAAGCTTTCTTT	CASGPGAFGGEAFF
TRBJ2-7	TRBD1	TRBV7-6	NA	TGTGCCAGCAGTCCCGGGACAGGGACTTACGAGCAGTACTTC	CASSPGTGTYEQYF
TRBJ1-2	NA	TRBV5-1	NA	TGCGCCAGCAGCTTGGCCGGGGGGAGTTATGGCTACACCTTC	CASSLAGGSYGYTF
TRBJ1-1	NA	TRBV6-5	few	TGTGCCAGCAATCCTGTGGGTGAGGCTGAAGCTTTCTTT	CASNPVGEAEAFF
TRBJ2-7	TRBD2	TRBV28	NA	TGTGCCAGCAGTTTAAGGGGACTAGCGGACCCTAGCTCCTACGAGCAGTACTTC	CASSLRGLADPSSYEQYF
TRBJ2-5	NA	TRBV6-1	NA	TGTGCCAGCAGTGAACACCAGCAAGAGACCCAGTACTTC	CASSEHQQETQYF
TRBJ1-4	NA	TRBV28	once	TGTGCCAGCAGTCCACAGGGAGAGGATGAAAAACTGTTTTTT	CASSPQGEDEKLFF
TRBJ2-7	NA	TRBV6-1	NA	TGTGCCAGCAGCCTCCGGGACACAACCTACGAGCAGTACTTC	CASSLRDTTYEQYF
TRBJ2-3	NA	TRBV5-1	NA	TGCGCCAGCAGCTTAATGGGACCGGGCTCGGGTACAGATACGCAGTATTTT	CASSLMGPGSGTDTQYF
TRBJ1-1	NA	TRBV2	NA	TGTGCCAGCAGGAATGGGGGCAACACTGAAGCTTTCTTT	CASRNGGNTEAFF
TRBJ2-2	NA	TRBV10-3	NA	TGTGCCATTCTCGTCAATGCGCCCGGGGAGCTGTTTTTT	CAILVNAPGELFF
TRBJ1-1	NA	TRBV12-5	NA	TGTGCTAGTGGTTTGAGCCAGGGGGAAGCTTTCTTT	CASGLSQGEAFF
TRBJ1-3	NA	TRBV27	NA	TGTGCCAGCAGTCCTATCGGACAGACCGGCAAAGCTGGAAACACCATATATTTT	CASSPIGQTGKAGNTIYF
TRBJ1-2	TRBD1	TRBV6-1	NA	TGTGCCAGCAGCCCCGGGACAGTTGGCTACACCTTC	CASSPGTVGYTF
TRBJ2-3	NA	TRBV14	NA	TGTGCCAGCAGCCAGGGGGATACGCAGTATTTT	CASSQGDTQYF
TRBJ2-3	NA	TRBV28	NA	TGTGCCAGCAGTTTAGGGAGCGCCGAGGCAGGAGATACGCAGTATTTT	CASSLGSAEAGDTQYF
TRBJ2-5	NA	TRBV6-1	medium-sized	TGTGCCAGCAGTGACGGGGGCCAGGAGACCCAGTACTTC	CASSDGGQETQYF
TRBJ1-1	NA	TRBV19	NA	TGTGCCAGTAGTATCTTGGATAACACTGAAGCTTTCTTT	CASSILDNTEAFF
TRBJ2-3	NA	TRBV27	NA	TGTGCCAGCAGTTTATCGCCCATGGTACCTAGCACAGATACGCAGTATTTT	CASSLSPMVPSTDTQYF
TRBJ2-2	TRBD1	TRBV27	NA	TGTGCCAGCAGCCGGGACAGGGGCATCACCGGGGAGCTGTTTTTT	CASSRDRGITGELFF
TRBJ2-7	NA	TRBV6-5	NA	TGTGCCAGCAGTTACTCGGGCAGGGTAGGCGAGCAGTACTTC	CASSYSGRVGEQYF
TRBJ1-1	TRBD1	TRBV6-1	NA	TGTGCCAGCAGTGAGGACAGGGGCGACACTGAAGCTTTCTTT	CASSEDRGDTEAFF
TRBJ1-1	NA	TRBV28	NA	TGTGCCAGCAGTCCTTGGGGCAGCCTGAACACTGAAGCTTTCTTT	CASSPWGSLNTEAFF
TRBJ1-2	NA	TRBV5-5	NA	TGTGCCAGCAGCTTGGGGACAGCGAACTATGGCTACACCTTC	CASSLGTANYGYTF
TRBJ2-6	TRBD1	TRBV7-2	NA	TGTACCAGCAGCGTAAGACAGGGTTCCTCTGGGGCCAACGTCCTGACTTTC	CTSSVRQGSSGANVLTF